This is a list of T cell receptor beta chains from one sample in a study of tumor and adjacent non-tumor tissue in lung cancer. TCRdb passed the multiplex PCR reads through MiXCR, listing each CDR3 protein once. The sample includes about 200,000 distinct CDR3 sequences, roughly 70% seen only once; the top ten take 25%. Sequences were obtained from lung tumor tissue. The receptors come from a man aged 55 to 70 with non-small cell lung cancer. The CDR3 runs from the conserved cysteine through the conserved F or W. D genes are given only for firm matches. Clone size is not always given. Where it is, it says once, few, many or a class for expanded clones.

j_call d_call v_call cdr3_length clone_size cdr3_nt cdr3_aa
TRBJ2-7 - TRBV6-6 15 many TGTGCCAGCACTCAGGGGTATAGCGGAAGCTACGAGCAGTACTTC CASTQGYSGSYEQYF
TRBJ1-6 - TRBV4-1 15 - TGCGCCAGCAGCCAACAACGGGCAGATAATTCACCCCTCCACTTT CASSQQRADNSPLHF
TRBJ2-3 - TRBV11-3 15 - TGTGCCAGCAGCTTAGATCCCTGGGTCGCAGATACTCAGTATTTT CASSLDPWVADTQYF
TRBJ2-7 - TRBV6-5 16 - TGTGCCAACAGTTACTTGGGTATTGGTCAGAGCTACGAGCAGTACTTC CANSYLGIGQSYEQYF
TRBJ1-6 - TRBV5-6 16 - TGTGCCAGCAGCCTCGACAGTCGCTCCTATAATTCACCCCTCCACTTT CASSLDSRSYNSPLHF
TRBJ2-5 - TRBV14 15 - TGTGCCAGGAGCCTGATTGGGACCCTCGGGGATACCCAGTACTTC CARSLIGTLGDTQYF
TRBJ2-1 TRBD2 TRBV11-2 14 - TGTGTCAGCAGCTTAGTTAGCGGGGAAAATGAGCAGTTCTTC CVSSLVSGENEQFF
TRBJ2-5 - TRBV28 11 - TGTGTCAGCAGTTCAAGCTGGACCCAGTACTTC CVSSSSWTQYF
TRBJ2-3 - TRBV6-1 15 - TGTGCCAGCAGTGAACAGGGGTATGTCACAGATACGCAGTATTTT CASSEQGYVTDTQYF
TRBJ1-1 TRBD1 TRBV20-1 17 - TGCAGTGCTAGAGATCCGGCCAGGGGGGTCATGGACACTAAAGCTTTCTTC CSARDPARGVMDTKAFF
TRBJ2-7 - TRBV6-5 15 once TGTGCCAGCAGCCATGGGGGGGCAGGGAACTACGAGCAATACTTC CASSHGGAGNYEQYF
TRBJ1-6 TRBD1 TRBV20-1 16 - TGCAGTGCTAGAGACCGTAAACAGGGGGTTCTATCACCCCTCCACTTT CSARDRKQGVLSPLHF
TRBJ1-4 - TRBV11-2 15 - TGTGCCAGCAGCTTAGATATTGCCAGCCCAGTGGGACTGTTTTTT CASSLDIASPVGLFF
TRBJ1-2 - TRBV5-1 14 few TGCGCCAGCAGTCCGCTGACAGCTTACTATGGCTACACCTTC CASSPLTAYYGYTF
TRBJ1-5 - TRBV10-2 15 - TGCGTCAGCAGGGACACAGGAGGCTACAATCAGCCTCAGCATTTT CVSRDTGGYNQPQHF
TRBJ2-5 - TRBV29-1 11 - TGCATCGTTGAAACGGGGGCAGACCAGTACTTC CIVETGADQYF